Below are 18 T cell receptor beta chains sequenced from a single sample in a study of blood T cell repertoires in COVID-19. Sequencing was performed with immunoSEQ multiplex PCR; in TCRdb, only in-frame clones are kept and a portion is missing. The top ten hold roughly 1.2% of the sample, which has over 300,000 clones, approximately 88% seen once. Sequencing used peripheral blood. All receptors derive from a man aged 35-49 years with acute or convalescent COVID-19.

V is TRBV15 and J is TRBJ2-7; TRBD2 matches 7 bases. This CDR3 is built from 14 residues. Germline-derived CDR1 and CDR2 are LNHNV and YYDKDF (reference sequence). The V gene end was trimmed by 0 bases and the J gene end by 3 bases; junction bases not matched to a gene: 2. CDR3 DNA: TGTGCCACCAGCAGAGAGGGCGGGGGCTACGAGCAGTACTTC. This encodes CATSREGGGYEQYF.

The chain joins TRBV20-1 to TRBJ2-5; TRBD1 might be the D (6 bases). Germline lookup yields CDR1 DFQATT and CDR2 SNEGSKA (reference sequence). Trimming cost V 3 bases and J 2 bases, with 10 bases left between them. The CDR3 loop spans 13 amino acids. The DNA of the CDR3 is TGCAGTGCTAGTGGACAGCTTCAAGAGACCCAGTACTTC. Protein: CSASGQLQETQYF.

The chain couples TRBV27 to TRBJ1-2; D may be TRBD1 (5 bases). The V end was cut by 2 bases, the J end by 5 bases, with 12 bases between. The CDR3 is made up of 14 amino acids. Germline V gives CDR1 MNHEY, CDR2 SMNVEV (reference sequence). The CDR3 DNA follows: TGTGCCAGCAGTTTAAGTCCGGGGGTGTATGGCTACACCTTC. Translated: CASSLSPGVYGYTF.

Worth noting for this clone: Compared with germline, one end of the junction differs, possibly owing to a read error. The rearrangement joins TRBV28 to TRBJ2-7, with TRBD1 identical over 7 bases. This CDR3 is 15 amino acids long. The germline V gene has CDR1 MDHEN and CDR2 SYDVKM. DNA for the CDR3: TGTGCCAGCAGTCCAGGGACAGAGATCCTCTACGGGCAGTACTTC. Its protein is CASSPGTEILYGQYF.

As for this clone: At the DNA level, this CDR3 is encoded by other sequences in the same sample as well. The chain links TRBV27 to TRBJ2-7; 10 bases are shared with TRBD1. This CDR3 spans 14 amino acids. Per germline, CDR1 MNHEY and CDR2 SMNVEV (reference sequence). V dropped 5 bases and J dropped 2; count of bases not matched to a gene: 3. In nucleotides, the CDR3 is TGTGCCAGCAGTGCCGGGACAGGGGCCTACGAGCAGTACTTC. It is translated as CASSAGTGAYEQYF.

The rearrangement links TRBV11-2 to TRBJ2-1; D unclear. This CDR3 spans 14 amino acids. CDR1 SGHAT and CDR2 FQNNGV come from the germline V gene. Trimming took off 2 bases at V and 8 bases at J, with 13 bases between the two ends. As DNA, the CDR3 is TGTGCCAGCAGCTTAAGGTTCGGTGCGGATGAGCAGTTCTTC. Encoded protein: CASSLRFGADEQFF. The variable domain in full, completed from reference TRBV11-2 and TRBJ2-1, reads EAGVAQSPRYKIIEKRQSVAFWCNPISGHATLYWYQQILGQGPKLLIQFQNNGVVDDSQLPKDRFSAERLKGVDSTLKIQPAKLEDSAVYLCASSLRFGADEQFFGPGTRLTVL.

The chain joins TRBV7-2 to TRBJ1-5; the D is unclear. The V gene's germline CDR1 is SGHTA and CDR2 FQGNSA. This CDR3 has 12 residues. Trimming pared 5 bases from V and 2 bases from J, leaving 4 bases between. CDR3 residues: CASSGGNQPQHF. DNA of the CDR3: TGTGCCAGCAGCGGAGGCAATCAGCCCCAGCATTTT. Complete variable domain (other parts from reference TRBV7-2 and TRBJ1-5): GAGVSQSPSNKVTEKGKDVELRCDPISGHTALYWYRQSLGQGLEFLIYFQGNSAPDKSGLPSDRFSAERTGGSVSTLTIQRTQQEDSAVYLCASSGGNQPQHFGDGTRLSIL.

The chain combines TRBV19 with TRBJ2-5; 8 bases are a match to TRBD1. Trimming cost V 5 bases and J 4 bases; bases outside gene matches: 6. The CDR3 extends over 14 amino acids. Germline-derived CDR1 and CDR2 are LNHDA and SQIVND (reference sequence). Written as DNA, the CDR3 is TGTGCCAGTAGTCGGGGACAGGCTGGAGAGACCCAGTACTTC. Its translation is CASSRGQAGETQYF.

This chain uses TRBV28 with TRBJ2-3, with 9 positions matching TRBD1. The length of the CDR3 is 16 residues. V shed 6 bases, J shed 2 bases, and the junction held 9 bases outside the gene matches. The V gene's germline CDR1 is MDHEN and CDR2 SYDVKM. CDR3 bases: TGTGCCAGCAGACCCCCGGGGACAGGGTCCACAGATACGCAGTATTTT. Translation gives CASRPPGTGSTDTQYF.

The chain carries TRBV7-3 and TRBJ2-1, with 10 positions matching TRBD2. This CDR3 comprises 16 residues. The V and J ends lost 3 bases and 4 bases, in that order; junction bases with no gene match: 6. The V gene's germline CDR1 is SGHTA and CDR2 FQGTGA. The CDR3 nucleotides read TGTGCCAGCAGCTTGACGACTAGCGGGCATTACAATGAGCAGTTCTTC. Protein: CASSLTTSGHYNEQFF.

The rearrangement joins TRBV25-1 to TRBJ1-6; weak D call: TRBD1 (5 bases). The V gene's germline CDR1 is MGHDK and CDR2 SYGVNS. The CDR3 length is 16 residues. Trimming left V 1 base short and J 5 bases short, with 12 bases between. In DNA form, the CDR3 reads TGTGCCAGCAGTGAATTGGGGGGTTTGGATAATTCACCCCTCCACTTT. It translates to CASSELGGLDNSPLHF.

The chain joins TRBV6-5 to TRBJ2-2; 7 bases map to TRBD2. V dropped 0 bases and J dropped 8; count of bases not matched to a gene: 6. Germline V CDR1 and CDR2: MNHEY, SVGAGI. The CDR3 extends over 15 amino acids. CDR3 protein: CASSYSGGNLGELFF. In DNA, the CDR3 is TGTGCCAGCAGTTACTCGGGAGGGAATCTAGGGGAGCTGTTTTTT.

This chain joins TRBV15 and TRBJ1-5; D is perhaps TRBD1 (5 bases). Germline CDR1 is LNHNV and CDR2 is YYDKDF (reference sequence). Between the trimmed V and J ends, which lost 0 bases and 7 bases, there was a span of 16 bases. The CDR3 is 16 amino acids. The DNA of the CDR3 is TGTGCCACCAGCAGAGATCTACCGGGGGAAGGACAGCCCCAGCATTTT. The encoded protein is CATSRDLPGEGQPQHF. The full variable domain, completed using reference TRBV15 and TRBJ1-5, is DAMVIQNPRYQVTQFGKPVTLSCSQTLNHNVMYWYQQKSSQAPKLLFHYYDKDFNNEADTPDNFQSRRPNTSFCFLDIRSPGLGDTAMYLCATSRDLPGEGQPQHFGDGTRLSIL.

This chain links TRBV5-1 with TRBJ2-1, with D possibly TRBD1 on 7 matching bases. The V gene's germline CDR1 is SGHRS and CDR2 YFSETQ. With 0 bases removed from V and 9 bases from J, the gap between germline ends came to 16 bases. This CDR3 contains 15 residues. In DNA form, the CDR3 reads TGCGCCAGCAGCTTGGCGGGGCCAGGGGGAGGTGAGCAGTTCTTC. As protein: CASSLAGPGGGEQFF.

The chain uses TRBV20-1 and TRBJ1-2, with D perhaps TRBD1 (5 bases). With 3 bases removed from V and 3 bases from J, the gap between germline ends came to 11 bases. Per the germline V gene, CDR1 is DFQATT and CDR2 is SNEGSKA (reference sequence). The CDR3 extends over 13 amino acids. The DNA for the CDR3 is TGCAGTGCTAGTTTCGGGGGTGACTATGGCTACACCTTC. Translating gives CSASFGGDYGYTF.

This rearrangement joins TRBV12-3 or TRBV12-4 to TRBJ2-1; D perhaps matches TRBD2 (5 bases). This CDR3 comprises 13 residues. Trimming cost V 4 bases and J 10 bases, with 14 bases left between them. Written as DNA, the CDR3 is TGTGCCAGCAGTTCCCAGGTCCGAGGGGAGCAGTTCTTC. It is translated as CASSSQVRGEQFF.

The CDR3 sequence: CASTPEGLAGDTGELFF. The CDR3 nucleotides read TGTGCCAGTACTCCCGAGGGACTAGCGGGGGACACCGGGGAGCTGTTTTTT. The gene calls are TRBV19 and TRBJ2-2; 14 positions match TRBD2. J gave up 3 bases and V 7 bases, and 7 bases lay outside the gene matches. The CDR3 sequence is 17 residues long. The V gene's germline CDR1 is LNHDA and CDR2 SQIVND (reference sequence).

This chain joins TRBV9 and TRBJ2-2; 10 nucleotides line up with TRBD2. V lost 3 bases, J lost 1 base, and 9 bases stayed unmatched. The CDR3 covers 18 residues. Looked up from germline, CDR1 is SGDLS and CDR2 is YYNGEE. The CDR3 nucleotides read TGTGCCAGCAGCGCACCCGAAGGGACTAGCGTGAACACCGGGGAGCTGTTTTTT. This sequence encodes CASSAPEGTSVNTGELFF.